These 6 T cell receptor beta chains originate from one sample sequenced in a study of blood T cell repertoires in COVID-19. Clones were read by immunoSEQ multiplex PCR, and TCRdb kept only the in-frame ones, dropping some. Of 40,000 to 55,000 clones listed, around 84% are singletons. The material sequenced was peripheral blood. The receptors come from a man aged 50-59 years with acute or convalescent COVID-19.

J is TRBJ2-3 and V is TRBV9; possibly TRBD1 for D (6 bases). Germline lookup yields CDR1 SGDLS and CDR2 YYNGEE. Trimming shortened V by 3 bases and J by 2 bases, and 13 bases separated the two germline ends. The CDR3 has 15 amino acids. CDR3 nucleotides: TGTGCCAGCAGCGCTTGGACAGAAGACACAGATACGCAGTATTTT. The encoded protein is CASSAWTEDTDTQYF.

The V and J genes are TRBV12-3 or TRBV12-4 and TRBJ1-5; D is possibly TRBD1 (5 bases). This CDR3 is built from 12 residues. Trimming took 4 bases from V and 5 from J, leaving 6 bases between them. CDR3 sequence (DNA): TGTGCCAGCAGTTCAGGGTATCAGCCCCAGCATTTT. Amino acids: CASSSGYQPQHF.

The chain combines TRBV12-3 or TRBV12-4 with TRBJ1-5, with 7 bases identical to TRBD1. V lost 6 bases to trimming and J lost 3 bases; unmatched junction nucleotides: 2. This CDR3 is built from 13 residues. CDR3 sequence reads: CASRQGTNQPQHF. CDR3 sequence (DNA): TGTGCCAGCAGACAGGGGACCAATCAGCCCCAGCATTTT.

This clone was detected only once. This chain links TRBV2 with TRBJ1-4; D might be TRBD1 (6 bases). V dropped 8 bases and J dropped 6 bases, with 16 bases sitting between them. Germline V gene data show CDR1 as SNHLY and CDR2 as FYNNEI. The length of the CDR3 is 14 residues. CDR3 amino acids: CASGQGSYDEKLFF. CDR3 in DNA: TGTGCCAGCGGCCAGGGGTCTTATGATGAAAAACTGTTTTTT.

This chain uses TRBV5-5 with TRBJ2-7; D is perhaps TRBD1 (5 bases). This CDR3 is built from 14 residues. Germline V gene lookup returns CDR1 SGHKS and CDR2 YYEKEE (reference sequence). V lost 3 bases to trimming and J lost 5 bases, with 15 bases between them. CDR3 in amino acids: CASSSGQGYNEQYF. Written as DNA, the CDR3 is TGTGCCAGCAGCTCCGGGCAGGGTTACAACGAGCAGTACTTC.

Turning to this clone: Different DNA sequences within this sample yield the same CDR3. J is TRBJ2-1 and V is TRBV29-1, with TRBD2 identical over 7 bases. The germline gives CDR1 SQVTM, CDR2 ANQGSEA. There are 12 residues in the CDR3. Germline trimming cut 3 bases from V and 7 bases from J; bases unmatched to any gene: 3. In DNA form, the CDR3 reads TGCAGCGTTGAGCGGGGGTATAATGAGCAGTTCTTC. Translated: CSVERGYNEQFF.